The rows below give T cell receptor beta chains drawn from one sample of a study of response to subunit inactivated influenza vaccine. TCRdb called the RT-PCR reads again in MiXCR, with one record for every CDR3 protein. The data show roughly 790,000 distinct CDR3 sequences, 21% seen once. The material sequenced was PBMCs from blood, taken 5 days after vaccination. The receptor set was obtained from a man aged 45-65 years who received an inactivated influenza vaccine. The CDR3 runs from the conserved cysteine through the conserved F or W. The order of the fields is D gene, V gene, J gene, clone size, CDR3 protein, CDR3 DNA. A D gene is named only where the DNA matches it firmly. Not every row has a clone size; where given, it reads once, few, many or a size class.

TRBD2	TRBV4-2	TRBJ2-1	few	CASSQDSATSGYNEQFF	TGTGCCAGCAGCCAAGATTCTGCGACTAGCGGGTACAATGAGCAGTTCTTC
NA	TRBV12-3/TRBV12-4	TRBJ2-1	NA	CASSLTRNVYNEQFF	TGTGCCAGCAGTTTAACTAGAAACGTGTACAATGAGCAGTTCTTC
TRBD2	TRBV7-9	TRBJ2-5	few	CASSVSGRAETQYF	TGTGCCAGCAGCGTTAGCGGGAGGGCAGAGACCCAGTACTTC
NA	TRBV4-3	TRBJ1-2	few	CASSQEIGQSNYGYTF	TGCGCCAGCAGCCAAGAGATTGGACAGAGTAACTATGGCTACACCTTC
TRBD1	TRBV7-2	TRBJ2-4	NA	CASSMDRQNIQYF	TGTGCCAGCAGCATGGACAGGCAAAACATTCAGTACTTC
TRBD1	TRBV12-3/TRBV12-4	TRBJ1-5	NA	CASSLGAGGEGTQHF	TGTGCCAGCAGTTTAGGGGCAGGGGGCGAAGGTACCCAGCATTTT
TRBD2	TRBV6-2/TRBV6-3	TRBJ2-1	few	CASSYRRIAGGHNEQFF	TGTGCCAGCAGTTACCGACGTATAGCGGGGGGGCACAATGAGCAGTTCTTC
NA	TRBV19	TRBJ2-1	few	CASSIAGARNEQFF	TGTGCCAGTAGTATAGCCGGGGCCCGTAATGAGCAGTTCTTC
TRBD2	TRBV5-1	TRBJ2-3	few	CATRLAELSTDTQYF	TGCGCCACTCGACTAGCGGAGCTATCCACAGATACGCAGTATTTT
TRBD1	TRBV12-3/TRBV12-4	TRBJ2-1	many	CASNRDRGWNEQFF	TGTGCCAGCAACCGGGACAGGGGGTGGAATGAGCAGTTCTTC